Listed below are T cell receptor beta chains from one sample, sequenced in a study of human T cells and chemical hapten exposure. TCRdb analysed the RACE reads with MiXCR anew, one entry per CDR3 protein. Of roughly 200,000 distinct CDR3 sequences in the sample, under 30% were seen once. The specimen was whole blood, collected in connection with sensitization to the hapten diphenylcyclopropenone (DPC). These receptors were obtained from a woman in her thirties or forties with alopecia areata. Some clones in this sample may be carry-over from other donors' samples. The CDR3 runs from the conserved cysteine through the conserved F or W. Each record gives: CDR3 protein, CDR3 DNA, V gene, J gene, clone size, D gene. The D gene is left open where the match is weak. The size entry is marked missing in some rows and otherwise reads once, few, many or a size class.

CSASWGNEQFF,TGCAGCGCTTCGTGGGGCAATGAGCAGTTCTTC,TRBV29-1,TRBJ2-1,-,-
CASSQEPAEISGANVLTF,TGCGCCAGCAGCCAAGAGCCAGCGGAGATTTCTGGGGCCAACGTCCTGACTTTC,TRBV4-3,TRBJ2-6,few,-
CASSFLTLARPRHEQFF,TGTGCCAGCAGCTTTCTCACACTAGCCAGACCGCGCCATGAGCAGTTCTTC,TRBV7-2,TRBJ2-1,many,-
CASTQQGRSYGYTF,TGTGCCAGCACCCAACAGGGCAGGAGCTATGGCTACACCTTC,TRBV12-3/TRBV12-4,TRBJ1-2,many,-
CSVTRASGRNEQFF,TGCAGCGTTACTAGGGCTAGCGGGAGGAATGAGCAGTTCTTC,TRBV29-1,TRBJ2-1,-,TRBD2
CASSSRLSTEYEQYF,TGCGCCAGCAGCTCCCGCCTCTCGACAGAATACGAGCAGTACTTC,TRBV5-1,TRBJ2-7,-,-
CASSLNGNTIYF,TGTGCCAGCAGCTTAAATGGAAACACCATATATTTT,TRBV7-8,TRBJ1-3,-,-
CASSQDLGRGPDTQYF,TGTGCCAGCAGCCAAGATCTCGGCAGGGGGCCAGATACGCAGTATTTT,TRBV4-2,TRBJ2-3,few,TRBD1
CASSLGSGGSRYGYTF,TGTGCCAGCAGTTTAGGGTCAGGGGGTAGCCGCTATGGCTACACCTTC,TRBV27,TRBJ1-2,few,TRBD1
CATRGVAKNIQYF,TGTGCGACTAGAGGTGTAGCCAAAAACATTCAGTACTTC,TRBV27,TRBJ2-4,-,-
CSVGGQGLFGYGYTF,TGCAGCGTGGGTGGACAGGGTCTCTTTGGCTATGGCTACACCTTC,TRBV29-1,TRBJ1-2,few,TRBD1
CSASGPVTEAFF,TGCAGTGCTAGCGGACCGGTCACTGAAGCTTTCTTT,TRBV20-1,TRBJ1-1,many,-
CSVPSRDRYNEQFF,TGCAGCGTCCCGAGCCGGGACAGATACAATGAGCAGTTCTTC,TRBV29-1,TRBJ2-1,-,TRBD1
CATTPSTGAGELFF,TGTGCCACCACACCCTCAACAGGGGCCGGGGAGCTGTTTTTT,TRBV24-1,TRBJ2-2,-,TRBD1